The 8 T cell receptor beta chains presented below share a single source sample, sequenced in a study of tumor-infiltrating lymphocytes in primary liver carcinoma. TCR beta cDNA came from around 500 ng total RNA, primed with a constant-region primer. TCR beta libraries came from three nested multiplex PCR rounds using slightly modified ARM-PCR. Forward primers for TRBV1-TRBV30 and a C-beta reverse primer served the first two PCR rounds, at approximately 10 cycles each. MiXCR, run by TCRdb on the multiplex PCR reads, gives a single entry per CDR3 protein. The profile covers about 97,000 distinct CDR3 sequences, with 55% to 80% appearing a single time and roughly 12% taken by the ten largest. Unsorted bulk tissue, roughly 20-34 mg of it, served as the source for co-extraction of RNA and DNA. The sample was liver tumor tissue from sampling region 2. Subset: tumor region T2, inferior pole. These receptors came from a woman in her sixties or seventies with primary liver carcinoma and hepatitis B virus infection.

In this sample, this clonotype turned up many times. The chain recombines TRBV5-1 with TRBJ2-1; TRBD2 matches 10 bases. The CDR3 has 15 amino acids. The germline V gene has CDR1 SGHRS and CDR2 YFSETQ. V shed 6 bases, J shed 9 bases, and the junction held 12 bases outside the gene matches. CDR3 DNA: TGCGCCAGCAATATCGGGACTAGCGCCCGCGTTGAGCAGTTCTTC. Encoded protein: CASNIGTSARVEQFF.

The chain has TRBV28 and TRBJ2-2, with 14 positions matching TRBD2. Germline V CDR1 and CDR2: MDHEN, SYDVKM. V shed 9 bases and J 4 bases; nucleotides not matched to a gene: 16. The CDR3 loop spans 19 amino acids. The CDR3: CASATPTTSGRAATGELFF. The CDR3 DNA sequence: TGTGCCAGTGCCACACCAACGACTAGCGGGAGGGCCGCCACCGGGGAGCTGTTTTTT.

A word on this clonotype: One end of the junction fails to match germline, which may point to a read error. This chain uses TRBV11-2 with TRBJ1-2, with D unresolved. The CDR3 sequence is 15 residues long. Looked up from germline, CDR1 is SGHAT and CDR2 is FQNNGV. The CDR3 protein is CAISLDRVDAYGYTF. The CDR3 DNA reads TGCGCCATCAGCTTAGATCGGGTAGACGCTTATGGCTATACCTTC.

About this clonotype itself: A junction boundary mismatches the germline segment, possibly from a read error. The V call is TRBV29-1, the J call TRBJ2-6, with 9 positions matching TRBD1. CDR3 length: 14 amino acids. Per germline, CDR1 SQVTM and CDR2 ANQGSEA. The CDR3 DNA is TGCAGCGTTACCCGGGACAGGGAGGCCGACGTCCTGACGTTC. Its protein is CSVTRDREADVLTF.

V and J are TRBV28 and TRBJ1-6; possible D gene TRBD1, 5 bases. Germline CDR1 is MDHEN and CDR2 is SYDVKM. V was trimmed by 6 bases and J by 4 bases, leaving 28 bases between them. The CDR3 totals 20 residues. Written as DNA, the CDR3 is TGTGCCAGCAGCTCGCCCCAGGGCCCCTTTGGGGCCGCATATAATTCACCCCTCCACTTT. It translates to CASSSPQGPFGAAYNSPLHF.

This clonotype was seen only a few times. One end of the junction does not line up with germline, which may come from a read error. This sequence joins TRBV11-2 and TRBJ2-5, with 10 positions matching TRBD2. Germline lookup yields CDR1 SGHAT and CDR2 FQNNGV. The CDR3 spans 15 residues. CDR3 sequence (DNA): TGTGCCAGCAGTTTAGCGGGAGGAGGGGTGGAGACCCAGTACTTC. Protein sequence: CASSLAGGGVETQYF. Full variable domain (outside the CDR3, taken from reference TRBV11-2 and TRBJ2-5): EAGVAQSPRYKIIEKRQSVAFWCNPISGHATLYWYQQILGQGPKLLIQFQNNGVVDDSQLPKDRFSAERLKGVDSTLKIQPAKLEDSAVYLCASSLAGGGVETQYFGPGTRLLVL.

Concerning this clonotype: This may be a read error: a much more frequent sequence differs by one nucleotide. The rearrangement uses TRBV28 and TRBJ1-5, with 9 bases lining up with TRBD1. The germline gives CDR1 MDHEN, CDR2 SYDVKM. The V gene end was trimmed by 7 bases and the J gene end by 6 bases; junction bases not matched to a gene: 4. This CDR3 is built from 13 residues. This chain's CDR3 is CASTRTGVQPQHF. CDR3 sequence (DNA): TGTGCCAGCACGCGGACAGGGGTTCAGCCCCAGCATTTT.

With regard to this clonotype: A read error may be the cause here, since a much bigger clone is one base away. This chain uses TRBV6-5 with TRBJ2-3, with a tentative D call TRBD2 (5 bases). This CDR3 is built from 14 residues. CDR1 and CDR2 (germline): MNHEY, SVGAGI. V lost 6 bases and J lost 2, with 12 bases in between. CDR3 nucleotide sequence: TGTGCCAGCAGACTGGGAGTCGACACAGATACGCAGTATTTT. It is translated as CASRLGVDTDTQYF.